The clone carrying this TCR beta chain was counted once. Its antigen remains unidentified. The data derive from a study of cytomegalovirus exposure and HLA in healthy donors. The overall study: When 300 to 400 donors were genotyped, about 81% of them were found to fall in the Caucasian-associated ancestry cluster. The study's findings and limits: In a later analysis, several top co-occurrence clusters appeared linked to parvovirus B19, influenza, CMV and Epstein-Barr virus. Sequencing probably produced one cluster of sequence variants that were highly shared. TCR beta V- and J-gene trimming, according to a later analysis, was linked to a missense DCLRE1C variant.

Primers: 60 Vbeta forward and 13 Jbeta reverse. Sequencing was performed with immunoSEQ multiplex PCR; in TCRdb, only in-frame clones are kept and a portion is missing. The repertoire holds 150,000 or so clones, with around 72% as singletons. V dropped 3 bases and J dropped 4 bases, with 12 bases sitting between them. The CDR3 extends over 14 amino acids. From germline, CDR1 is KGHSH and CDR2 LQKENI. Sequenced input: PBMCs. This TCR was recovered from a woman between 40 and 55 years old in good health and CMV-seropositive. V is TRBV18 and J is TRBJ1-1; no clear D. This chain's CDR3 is CASSPVEAGTEAFF. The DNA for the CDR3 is TGTGCCAGCTCACCGGTCGAGGCCGGCACTGAAGCTTTCTTT.